The entry that follows covers one TCR beta chain sequence. The data originate from a study of blood T cell repertoires in COVID-19. Losses at the gene ends were 6 bases for V and 4 bases for J; bases not matched to a gene: 14. CDR3 length: 16 amino acids. The germline CDR1 and CDR2 sequences are MDHEN and SYDVKM. The protocol was immunoSEQ multiplex PCR, while the TCRdb copy is restricted to in-frame clones and leaves out a portion. The repertoire holds approximately 390,000 clones, with 90% as singletons. The sequenced material came from peripheral blood. The rearrangement uses TRBV28 and TRBJ1-2; 7 bases are a match to TRBD1. This TCR derives from a man younger than 30 with active or convalescent COVID-19. Here the CDR3 DNA reads TGTGCCAGCAGATCCGCCGGGACAGAGGAGACCTATGGCTACACCTTC. This codes for CASRSAGTEETYGYTF.